Listed here are 22 T cell receptor beta chains from one sample, sequenced in a study of blood T cell repertoires in COVID-19. TCRdb keeps only in-frame clones here, not all; method: immunoSEQ multiplex PCR. The sample has over 200,000 clones, around four fifths seen once. Sample: peripheral blood. The receptors stem from a woman aged 80 or over with active or convalescent COVID-19.

The chain carries TRBV5-1 and TRBJ2-3; the D is unclear. Trimming left V 3 bases short and J 3 bases short, with 8 bases between. The CDR3 length is 13 residues. CDR1 is SGHRS and CDR2 is YFSETQ in the germline V gene. In DNA form, the CDR3 reads TGCGCCAGCAGCTCCCGCCAGACAGATACGCAGTATTTT. It translates to CASSSRQTDTQYF.

V gene TRBV6-6 combines with J gene TRBJ2-1; the match to TRBD2 covers 9 bases. Trimming at V came to 5 bases and at J to 2 bases, leaving 7 bases not matched to a gene. This CDR3 comprises 16 residues. Per the germline V gene, CDR1 is MNHNY and CDR2 is SVGAGI (reference sequence). CDR3: CASSSGRLVTYNEQFF. The DNA for the CDR3 is TGTGCCAGCAGTAGCGGGAGGCTCGTAACCTACAATGAGCAGTTCTTC.

The rearrangement links TRBV5-4 to TRBJ1-2, with 8 bases that match TRBD1. After removal of 2 bases from V and 3 bases from J, the junction contained 3 bases not matched to a gene. Germline V lookup: CDR1 SGHNT, CDR2 YYREEE (reference sequence). The CDR3 length is 14 residues. For the CDR3, the DNA is TGTGCCAGCAGCTTTGACAGGGGAGACTATGGCTACACCTTC. It is translated as CASSFDRGDYGYTF.

V and J are TRBV7-2 and TRBJ2-4; 7 bases are a match to TRBD1. V lost 3 bases to trimming and J lost 3 bases; unmatched junction nucleotides: 2. CDR3 length: 14 amino acids. Germline V CDR1 and CDR2: SGHTA, FQGNSA. CDR3 sequence: CASSFDRVKNIQYF. The CDR3 coding sequence is TGTGCCAGCAGCTTCGACAGGGTCAAAAACATTCAGTACTTC.

The chain employs TRBV6-5 and TRBJ2-3; a weak D match, TRBD1 (5 bases). CDR3 size: 14 residues. The V gene lost 6 bases and the J gene lost 1 base, with 11 bases spanning the gap. Germline CDR1 reads MNHEY; CDR2 reads SVGAGI. CDR3 DNA: TGTGCCAGCAGAGGAAGACAGCGCACAGATACGCAGTATTTT. It yields the protein CASRGRQRTDTQYF.

This chain connects TRBV4-2 to TRBJ1-1, with unresolved D. This CDR3 is built from 15 residues. Germline V gene sequence: CDR1 LGHNA, CDR2 YNFKEQ. V was clipped by 5 bases and J by 1 base, with 14 bases between them. This CDR3 reads CASSTVLTSNTEAFF. For the CDR3, the DNA is TGTGCCAGCAGCACTGTCCTAACCTCGAACACTGAAGCTTTCTTT.

The V call is TRBV2, the J call TRBJ1-2, with 10 bases lining up with TRBD1. This CDR3 has 14 amino acids. V trimming: 5 bases; J trimming: 7 bases; junction bases outside the gene matches: 7. Per the germline V gene, CDR1 is SNHLY and CDR2 is FYNNEI. CDR3 sequence (DNA): TGTGCCAGCAGTCCCCGACAGGGGGCGAGTGGCTACACCTTC. Its protein product is CASSPRQGASGYTF.

This clone was counted a few times. V is TRBV12-3 or TRBV12-4 and J is TRBJ1-2; a weak D match, TRBD1 (6 bases). The CDR3 is 13 amino acids. Trimming stripped 2 bases from V and 4 bases from J, with 8 bases between. CDR3 DNA: TGTGCCAGCAGTTTACGACAGGTCTATGGCTACACCTTC. It yields the protein CASSLRQVYGYTF.

V usage is TRBV28 and J usage is TRBJ2-3, with 7 bases aligning to TRBD1. The CDR3 is 17 amino acids. Unmatched junction bases numbered 17, after V lost 7 bases and J lost 4 bases. Per germline, CDR1 MDHEN and CDR2 SYDVKM. As DNA, the CDR3 is TGTGCCAGCATCTTTAGAGTGGGACAGCGTGGAGCAGATACGCAGTATTTT. It specifies CASIFRVGQRGADTQYF.

The gene calls are TRBV11-3 and TRBJ1-2, with 7 nucleotides matching TRBD1. From germline, CDR1 is SGHNT and CDR2 YENEEA. CDR3 size: 14 residues. The junction had 6 bases not matched to a gene; V was cut back by 5 bases and J by 3 bases. CDR3 sequence reads: CASSPVDRDYGYTF. DNA for the CDR3: TGTGCCAGCAGCCCCGTCGACAGGGACTATGGCTACACCTTC.

Comments on this clone: Distinct nucleotide sequences in the sample also encode this CDR3. The chain links TRBV7-2 to TRBJ1-5; 8 bases are a match to TRBD1. The CDR3 spans 14 residues. The germline gives CDR1 SGHTA, CDR2 FQGNSA. V shed 2 bases and J 6 bases; nucleotides not matched to a gene: 3. The CDR3 bases are TGTGCCAGCAGCTTAACAGGGGGAGGTCAGCCCCAGCATTTT. This translates into CASSLTGGGQPQHF.

The CDR3 DNA reads as TGTGCCAGCTCTCAACAGATGGGGCGAGAGACCCAGTACTTC. Translating it yields CASSQQMGRETQYF. This chain connects TRBV5-5 to TRBJ2-5; TRBD1 is a possible D gene (5 bases). V lost 7 bases to trimming and J lost 4 bases, with 17 bases between them. Germline values: CDR1 SGHKS, CDR2 YYEKEE (reference sequence). CDR3 length: 14 residues.

CDR3 nucleotides: TGTGCCAGCAGCCAAGGACCCTCAGCGAGCTACGAGCAGTACTTC. This sequence encodes CASSQGPSASYEQYF. The V call is TRBV3-1 (or the pseudogene TRBV3-2), the J call TRBJ2-7; no reliable D call. Trimming took off 1 base at V and 3 bases at J, with 13 bases between the two ends. Germline V gene lookup returns CDR1 LGHDT and CDR2 YNNKEL (reference sequence). CDR3 length equals 15 residues.

This clone was recorded at least ten times. The J gene is TRBJ2-7, the V gene TRBV6-2 or TRBV6-3; D unclear. The V gene lost 4 bases and the J gene lost 0 bases, with 13 bases spanning the gap. In germline, CDR1 is MNHEY, CDR2 SVGEGT. This CDR3 has 15 residues. This chain's CDR3 is CASSSTGKSSYEQYF. The CDR3 region has the DNA TGTGCCAGCAGTTCGACTGGTAAAAGCTCCTACGAGCAGTACTTC.

CDR3 nucleotide sequence: TGTGCCAGCAGCTTATACGGGTCGGGCACCGGGGAGCTGTTTTTT. Amino acid sequence: CASSLYGSGTGELFF. The V call is TRBV7-3, the J call TRBJ2-2; D is ambiguous. Germline V CDR1 and CDR2: SGHTA, FQGTGA. Trimming removed 2 bases at V and 4 bases at J, with 11 bases between. The CDR3 extends over 15 amino acids.

The CDR3 nucleotides read TGTGCCAGCATTTTGAACAGGGAAGCTTTCTTT. It encodes CASILNREAFF. The rearrangement links TRBV2 to TRBJ1-1, with D perhaps matching TRBD1 (5 bases). V lost 7 bases, J lost 8 bases, and 11 bases lay in between. Germline-derived CDR1 and CDR2 are SNHLY and FYNNEI. This CDR3 region has 11 residues.

This chain links TRBV28 with TRBJ1-3; D is unresolved. Per the germline V gene, CDR1 is MDHEN and CDR2 is SYDVKM. Between the trimmed V and J ends, which lost 7 bases and 3 bases, there was a span of 13 bases. The CDR3 length is 14 residues. In nucleotides, the CDR3 is TGTGCCAGCATCCAAAACGCGGGTGGAAACACCATATATTTT. Residues: CASIQNAGGNTIYF.

V and J are TRBV7-2 and TRBJ2-1; tentatively, D is TRBD1 (5 bases). CDR1 is SGHTA, CDR2 FQGNSA, per germline. Trimming cost V 0 bases and J 1 base, with 7 bases left between them. The CDR3 length is 15 residues. The CDR3 sequence is CASSLAQGSYNEQFF. The CDR3 DNA reads as TGTGCCAGCAGCTTAGCGCAGGGTTCCTACAATGAGCAGTTCTTC. The full variable domain, its missing parts supplied by reference TRBV7-2 and TRBJ2-1, is GAGVSQSPSNKVTEKGKDVELRCDPISGHTALYWYRQSLGQGLEFLIYFQGNSAPDKSGLPSDRFSAERTGGSVSTLTIQRTQQEDSAVYLCASSLAQGSYNEQFFGPGTRLTVL.

This chain uses TRBV5-6 with TRBJ1-2, with D maybe TRBD1 (6 bases). Trimming shortened V by 4 bases and J by 5 bases, and 15 bases separated the two germline ends. In germline, CDR1 is SGHDT, CDR2 YYEEEE. CDR3 length: 14 amino acids. The CDR3 protein is CASSPGQRGYGYTF. The CDR3 nucleotides read TGTGCCAGCAGCCCCGGACAGCGAGGGTATGGCTACACCTTC.

The chain links TRBV18 to TRBJ2-7, with TRBD1 matching over 11 bases. This CDR3 is built from 13 residues. Germline assignment: CDR1 KGHSH and CDR2 LQKENI. Trimming removed 6 bases from V and 7 bases from J; junction bases left unmatched: 5. CDR3 in amino acids: CASSRWDRGEQYF. As DNA, the CDR3 is TGTGCCAGCTCCCGCTGGGACAGGGGGGAGCAGTACTTC.

V usage is TRBV7-8 and J usage is TRBJ1-4, with D possibly being TRBD1 (6 bases). The ends were cut back, 4 bases at V and 8 bases at J, with 17 bases in the middle. This CDR3 is built from 15 residues. Looked up from germline, CDR1 is SGHVS and CDR2 is FQNEAQ. CDR3 DNA sequence: TGTGCCAGCAGCTCCGGGGGGGCCAGGGTAGAAAAACTGTTTTTT. Translated: CASSSGGARVEKLFF.

The rearrangement joins TRBV18 to TRBJ1-5, with D uncertain. The CDR3 totals 16 residues. CDR1 is KGHSH, CDR2 LQKENI, per germline. Trimming shortened V by 1 base and J by 0 bases, and 10 bases separated the two germline ends. The CDR3 region has the DNA TGTGCCAGCTCACCACGAAGCGGGGTTAGCAATCAGCCCCAGCATTTT. Translating it yields CASSPRSGVSNQPQHF.